This T cell receptor beta chain derives from a study of technical replicates of blood from several donors. The assay was immunoSEQ multiplex PCR, and TCRdb's table has in-frame clones only and misses some. The repertoire holds tens of thousands of clones, 75% to 95% seen once, with 0.27% in the top ten. The ends lost 4 bases at V and 3 bases at J; junction bases unmatched: 9. Germline V gene lookup returns CDR1 SQVTM and CDR2 ANQGSEA. This CDR3 spans 16 amino acids. V and J are TRBV29-1 and TRBJ2-1; 10 bases line up with TRBD2. The clonotype originates from a human donor in good health. Sequencing used T cells isolated from PBMCs. The CDR3 here is CSVAGLGTSVYNEQFF. In nucleotides, the CDR3 is TGCAGCGTTGCTGGCCTCGGGACTAGCGTCTACAATGAGCAGTTCTTC.